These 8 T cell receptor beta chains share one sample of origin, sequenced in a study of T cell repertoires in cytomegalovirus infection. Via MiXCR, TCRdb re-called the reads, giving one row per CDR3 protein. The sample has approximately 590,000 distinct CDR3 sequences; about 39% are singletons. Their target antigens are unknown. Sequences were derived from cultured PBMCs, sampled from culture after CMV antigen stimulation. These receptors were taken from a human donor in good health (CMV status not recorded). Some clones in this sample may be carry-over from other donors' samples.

The CDR3 region has the DNA TGCAGTGCTAGAATTGGGTCTGATGAGCAGTTCTTC. The encoded protein is CSARIGSDEQFF. The rearrangement links TRBV20-1 to TRBJ2-1; D remains unclear. This CDR3 is built from 12 residues. Germline V gene data show CDR1 as DFQATT and CDR2 as SNEGSKA (reference sequence). Trimming pared 2 bases from V and 8 bases from J, leaving 10 bases between.

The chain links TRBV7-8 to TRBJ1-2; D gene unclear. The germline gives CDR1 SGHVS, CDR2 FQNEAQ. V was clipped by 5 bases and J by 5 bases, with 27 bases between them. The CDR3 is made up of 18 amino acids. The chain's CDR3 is CASSPSSLPRGVEYGYTF. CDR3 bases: TGTGCCAGCAGCCCATCCTCACTTCCCCGCGGCGTTGAGTATGGCTACACCTTC.

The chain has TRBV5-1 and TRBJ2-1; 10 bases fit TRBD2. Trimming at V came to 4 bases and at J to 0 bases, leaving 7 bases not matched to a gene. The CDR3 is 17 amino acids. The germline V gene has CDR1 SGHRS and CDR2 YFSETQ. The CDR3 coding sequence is TGCGCCAGCAGCCGGACTAGCGGTCAAAGCTCCTACAATGAGCAGTTCTTC. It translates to CASSRTSGQSSYNEQFF.

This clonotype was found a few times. DNA of the CDR3: TGTGCCAGTAGTCGCCCTGTTAGGCATCAGCCCCAGCATTTT. Protein: CASSRPVRHQPQHF. V and J are TRBV19 and TRBJ1-5; D is ambiguous. Germline-derived CDR1 and CDR2 are LNHDA and SQIVND (reference sequence). The CDR3 totals 14 residues. V was clipped by 5 bases and J by 5 bases, with 13 bases between them.

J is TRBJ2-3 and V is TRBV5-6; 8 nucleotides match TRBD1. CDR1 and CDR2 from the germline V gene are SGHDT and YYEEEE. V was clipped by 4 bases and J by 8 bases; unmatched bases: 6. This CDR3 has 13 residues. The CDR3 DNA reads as TGTGCCAGCAGCGGACAGGGAGTAGCTACGCAGTATTTT. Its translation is CASSGQGVATQYF.

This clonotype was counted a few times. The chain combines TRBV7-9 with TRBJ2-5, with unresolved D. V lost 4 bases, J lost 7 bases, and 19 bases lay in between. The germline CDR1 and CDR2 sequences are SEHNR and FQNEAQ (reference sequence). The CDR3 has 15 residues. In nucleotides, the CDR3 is TGTGCCAGCAGCTCCCTGAACGGTCCCGGGTGGACCCAGTACTTC. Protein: CASSSLNGPGWTQYF.

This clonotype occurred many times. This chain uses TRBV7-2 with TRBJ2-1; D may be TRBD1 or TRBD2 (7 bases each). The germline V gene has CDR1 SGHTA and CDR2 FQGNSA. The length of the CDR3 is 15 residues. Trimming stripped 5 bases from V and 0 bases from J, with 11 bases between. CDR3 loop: CASSQGGGSYNEQFF. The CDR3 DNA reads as TGTGCCAGCAGCCAGGGGGGGGGCTCCTACAATGAGCAGTTCTTC.

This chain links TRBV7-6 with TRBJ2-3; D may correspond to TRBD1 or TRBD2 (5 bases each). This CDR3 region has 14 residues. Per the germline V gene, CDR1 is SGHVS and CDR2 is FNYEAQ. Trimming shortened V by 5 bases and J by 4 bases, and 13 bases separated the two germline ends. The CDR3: CASSLQRGPDTQYF. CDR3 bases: TGTGCCAGCAGCCTCCAAAGGGGACCAGATACGCAGTATTTT.